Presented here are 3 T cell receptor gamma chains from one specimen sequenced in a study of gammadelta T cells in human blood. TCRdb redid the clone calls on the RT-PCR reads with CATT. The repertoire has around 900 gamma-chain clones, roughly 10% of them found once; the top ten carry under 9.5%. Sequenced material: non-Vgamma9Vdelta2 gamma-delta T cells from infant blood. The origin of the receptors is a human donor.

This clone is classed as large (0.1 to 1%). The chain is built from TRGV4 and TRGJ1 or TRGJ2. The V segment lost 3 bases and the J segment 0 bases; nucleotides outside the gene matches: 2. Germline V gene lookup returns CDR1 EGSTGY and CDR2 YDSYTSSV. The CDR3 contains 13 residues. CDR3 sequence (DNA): TGTGCCACCTGGGATCTGAATTATTATAAGAAACTCTTT. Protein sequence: CATWDLNYYKKLF.

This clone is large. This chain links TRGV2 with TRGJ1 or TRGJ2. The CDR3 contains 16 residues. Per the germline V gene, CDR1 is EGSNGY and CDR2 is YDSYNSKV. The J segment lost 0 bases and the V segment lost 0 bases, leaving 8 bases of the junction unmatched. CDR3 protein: CATWDGPHSNYYKKLF. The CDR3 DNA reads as TGTGCCACCTGGGACGGGCCCCATTCGAATTATTATAAGAAACTCTTT.

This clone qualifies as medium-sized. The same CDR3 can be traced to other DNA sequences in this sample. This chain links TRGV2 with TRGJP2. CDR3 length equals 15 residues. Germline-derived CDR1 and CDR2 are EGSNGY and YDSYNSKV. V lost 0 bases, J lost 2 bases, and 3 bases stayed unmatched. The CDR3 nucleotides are TGTGCCACCTGGGACGGGCCGAGTAGTGATTGGATCAAGACGTTT. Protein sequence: CATWDGPSSDWIKTF.